Listed here is a single T cell receptor (beta chain). The sample originates from a study of blood T cell repertoires in COVID-19. Whole-study context: PBMCs, B-cell-depleted T cells, or T cells were the source of the cDNA or gDNA that made up the material.

Germline assignment: CDR1 GTSNPN and CDR2 SVGIG (reference sequence). The CDR3 is made up of 13 amino acids. V lost 2 bases, J lost 7 bases, and 11 bases lay in between. Recruited during active infection, patients (from Seattle) were subsequently followed longitudinally. The method was immunoSEQ multiplex PCR; TCRdb's version includes in-frame clones alone and lacks a portion of them. This sample has about 87,000 clones, with over 75% found just once. The sequenced sample was peripheral blood. The chain joins TRBV30 to TRBJ1-4; D is perhaps TRBD1 (6 bases). This TCR came from an elderly woman with COVID-19, enrolled during active disease. The CDR3 DNA follows: TGTGCCTGGAGTAGACAGGCTGGTGAAAAACTGTTTTTT. This gives the protein CAWSRQAGEKLFF.